This TCR beta chain was sequenced for a study of T cells in Graves' hyperthyroidism and ophthalmopathy. Germline V CDR1 and CDR2: SQVTM, ANQGSEA. The V and J ends lost 7 bases and 7 bases, in that order; junction bases with no gene match: 9. The CDR3 spans 12 residues. The investigators amplified TCR beta CDR3 regions from RNA transcripts. HTBI primers were the set used in a first-round RT-PCR of the TCR CDR3. From the multiplex PCR reads, TCRdb called clonotypes with MiXCR, one entry per CDR3 protein. The table includes roughly 510,000 distinct CDR3 sequences, less than 25% detected once. The chain employs TRBV29-1 and TRBJ1-2, with 7 bases identical to TRBD1. The source material was blood. The source is a man younger than 30 with Graves' hyperthyroidism. CDR3 sequence reads: CSGRTGVGGYTF. CDR3 coding DNA: TGCAGCGGACGAACAGGGGTCGGTGGCTACACCTTC.